Listed below are T cell receptor beta chains from one sample, sequenced in a study of blood T cell repertoires in COVID-19. Assay used: immunoSEQ multiplex PCR; TCRdb lists only in-frame clones, some missing. Found here are 200,000 to 300,000 clones, about 90% of them singletons; the top ten hold approximately 2.5%. The sequenced sample consisted of peripheral blood. Receptors were obtained from a person in their late teens or twenties with COVID-19, enrolled during active disease. CDR3s include the opening cysteine and the closing phenylalanine or tryptophan. A D gene is named only where the DNA matches it firmly.

j_call d_call v_call cdr3_aa
TRBJ1-2 NA TRBV5-4 CASSSLEQYYGYTF
TRBJ2-1 TRBD1 TRBV28 CASSLGQGADEQFF
TRBJ1-5 NA TRBV6-5 CASSPPGGAGQPQHF
TRBJ2-3 TRBD2 TRBV18 CASSPLGTSGPDTQYF
TRBJ2-7 NA TRBV5-1 CASSLELDYEQYF
TRBJ2-7 NA TRBV10-3 CAIAATSYEQYF
TRBJ1-1 TRBD1 TRBV25-1 CASTGDRATEAFF
TRBJ1-4 NA TRBV6-1 CASSELRGHRIHEKLFF
TRBJ1-6 NA TRBV28 CASREQGGFLSPLHF
TRBJ2-7 TRBD1 TRBV4-1 CASSLQGSYEQYF
TRBJ1-2 TRBD1 TRBV7-8 CASSPTGAANYGYTF
TRBJ2-2 TRBD2 TRBV18 CASSPRTRSTGELFF
TRBJ2-3 NA TRBV7-9 CASSPGQTLDTDTQYF
TRBJ2-1 NA TRBV5-4 CARLGAAQYNEQFF
TRBJ2-2 TRBD2 TRBV27 CASSPLSAGANTGELFF
TRBJ2-7 NA TRBV7-9 CASSSAEVRYPGEQYF
TRBJ2-7 NA TRBV15 CATSRDPLDSYWSPEQYF
TRBJ2-1 TRBD2 TRBV6-2/TRBV6-3 CASSQPGLLDNEQFF
TRBJ2-2 NA TRBV6-4 CASKAGANTGELFF
TRBJ1-1 NA TRBV29-1 CSVEDIGQGNTEAFF
TRBJ1-2 TRBD1 TRBV6-5 CASRTGESYTF
TRBJ1-5 TRBD1 TRBV6-2/TRBV6-3 CASSPGTGSQPQHF
TRBJ2-1 TRBD2 TRBV7-9 CASSTPLAQYNEQFF
TRBJ1-2 NA TRBV9 CASSSHTDYGYTF
TRBJ1-1 NA TRBV29-1 CSVERGGITEAFF
TRBJ1-4 TRBD1 TRBV5-4 CASSRVSPGTGGEKLFF
TRBJ1-6 TRBD1 TRBV5-5 CASSVGQGQNNSPLHF
TRBJ2-5 TRBD1 TRBV19 CASSPRTGQETQYF
TRBJ1-2 TRBD1 TRBV2 CASSDRGYGYTF
TRBJ2-1 NA TRBV5-5 CASSPGWGDNEQFF
TRBJ1-4 TRBD1 TRBV7-2 CASSNTGGGYEKLFF
TRBJ1-3 NA TRBV3-1/TRBV3-2 CASSVTSPANSGNTIYF
TRBJ2-5 TRBD2 TRBV4-2 CASSQEAGGPETQYF
TRBJ2-3 NA TRBV4-1 CASSQDAATDTQYF
TRBJ2-3 TRBD1 TRBV7-9 CASSSPLDRGRTDTQYF
TRBJ1-2 TRBD1 TRBV6-5 CASSTGGRYGYTF
TRBJ1-5 TRBD1 TRBV2 CASNVRGPQPQHF
TRBJ1-5 NA TRBV6-5 CASSNTGNQPQHF
TRBJ2-2 TRBD1 TRBV27 CASMYHRGRVTGELFF
TRBJ2-5 TRBD2 TRBV5-1 CASSLSGTSLETQYF
TRBJ1-4 NA TRBV15 CATSDPGQGTNEKLFF
TRBJ2-3 NA TRBV6-5 CGKDSLDTQYF
TRBJ1-4 TRBD1 TRBV5-1 CASSQLQKGAGEKLFF
TRBJ2-3 TRBD2 TRBV24-1 CATSDLTSGSSTDTQYF
TRBJ1-1 NA TRBV18 CASSPRYSRNTEAFF
TRBJ2-7 NA TRBV27 CASSFGNEDEQYF
TRBJ2-1 NA TRBV9 CASSVAVGTHNEQFF
TRBJ2-1 TRBD2 TRBV10-3 CAISERGAGATYNEQFF
TRBJ2-1 NA TRBV6-5 CASKGPGSYNEQFF